The 26 T cell receptor beta chains below were found in one sample sequenced in a study of tumor-infiltrating lymphocytes in glioblastoma multiforme. TCR beta libraries were built from RNA through three nested multiplex PCR rounds using modified ARM-PCR. TCRdb used MiXCR to reprocess the multiplex PCR reads, holding one entry per CDR3 protein. The profile shows around 33,000 distinct CDR3 sequences, 60% to 75% of them singletons. Sequenced: brain tumor tissue. Receptor source: a male donor with glioblastoma.

V gene TRBV20-1 combines with J gene TRBJ2-1, with 8 positions matching TRBD2. J lost 8 bases, V lost 2 bases, and 11 bases had no gene match. CDR1 is DFQATT and CDR2 is SNEGSKA in the germline V gene (reference sequence). This CDR3 region has 15 residues. CDR3 DNA: TGCAGTGCTAGAAGCGAGCGGGAGTGTGTCGATGAGCAGTTCTTC. This codes for CSARSERECVDEQFF.

This clonotype was recorded a few times. CDR3 nucleotide sequence: TGTGCCAGCAGCTTAGGGACAGGGGGCGATGAGGCTTTCTTT. Its protein product is CASSLGTGGDEAFF. This chain joins TRBV7-3 and TRBJ1-1, with 12 bases that match TRBD1. With V trimmed by 2 bases and J by 11 bases, 6 bases remained unmatched. The CDR3 sequence is 14 residues long. Per germline, CDR1 SGHTA and CDR2 FQGTGA. The full variable domain, its missing parts supplied by reference TRBV7-3 and TRBJ1-1, is GAGVSQTPSNKVTEKGKYVELRCDPISGHTALYWYRQSLGQGPEFLIYFQGTGAADDSGLPNDRFFAVRPEGSVSTLKIQRTERGDSAVYLCASSLGTGGDEAFFGQGTRLTVV.

The chain has TRBV11-1 and TRBJ1-2, with 8 bases lining up with TRBD1. CDR3 length: 15 residues. V lost 4 bases, J lost 3 bases, and 7 bases stayed unmatched. Germline V gene lookup returns CDR1 SGHAT and CDR2 FQDESV (reference sequence). The CDR3 loop is CASSSDREGDYGYTF. In DNA form, the CDR3 reads TGTGCCAGCAGCTCGGACAGGGAGGGCGACTATGGCTACACCTTC.

Of note for this clonotype: One end of the junction fails to match germline, which may point to a read error. The rearrangement joins TRBV29-1 to TRBJ2-1; possibly TRBD1 for D (5 bases). Germline assignment: CDR1 SQVTM and CDR2 ANQGSEA. CDR3 length equals 15 residues. The CDR3 nucleotides read TGCAGCACTGGGGCAGAGGAGAGCTCCTATAATGAGCAGTTCTTC. Protein product: CSTGAEESSYNEQFF.

About this clonotype itself: A read error is possible here, since a much larger clone lies one base away. The chain couples TRBV13 to TRBJ1-1; D may be TRBD1 (5 bases). The V end was cut by 4 bases, the J end by 4 bases, with 10 bases between. The CDR3 has 13 amino acids. CDR1 is PRHDT, CDR2 FYEKMQ, per germline (reference sequence). The CDR3 coding sequence is TGTGCCAGCAGCTCGAGGGACGCCACTGAAGCTTTCTTT. Encoded protein: CASSSRDATEAFF.

As for this clonotype: No conserved phenylalanine or tryptophan is present at the end of the CDR3, so a read error is the likely explanation. The V gene is TRBV20-1, the J gene TRBJ1-5, with D unclear. The CDR3 is 15 residues long. In germline, CDR1 is DFQATT, CDR2 SNEGSKA (reference sequence). The CDR3 here is CSASASGSLNQPQHL. The CDR3 DNA sequence: TGCAGTGCTAGTGCCTCCGGGTCCCTTAATCAACCCCAGCATCTT.

This clonotype has just one count. The junction differs from germline at one of its ends, possibly a read error. The V call is TRBV6-5, the J call TRBJ2-7; no definite D call. Germline V lookup: CDR1 MNHEY, CDR2 SVGAGI. The CDR3 contains 15 residues. DNA of the CDR3: TGTGCCAGCAATTACTCCCTAGAGCAGCCCCACGAGCAGTACTTC. Translated, it gives CASNYSLEQPHEQYF.

This clonotype was picked up many times. The chain has TRBV5-4 and TRBJ1-2, with TRBD1 matching 10 bases. Per germline, CDR1 SGHNT and CDR2 YYREEE (reference sequence). CDR3 length equals 14 residues. Trimming at V came to 4 bases and at J to 6 bases, leaving 6 bases not matched to a gene. In nucleotides, the CDR3 is TGTGCCAGCAGCACGCGACAGGGGGCGGATGGCTACACCTTC. It specifies CASSTRQGADGYTF. The full variable domain, in which reference TRBV5-4 and TRBJ1-2 provide the parts outside the CDR3, is ETGVTQSPTHLIKTRGQQVTLRCSSQSGHNTVSWYQQALGQGPQFIFQYYREEENGRGNFPPRFSGLQFPNYSSELNVNALELDDSALYLCASSTRQGADGYTFGSGTRLTVV.

There are many counts of this clonotype. The chain combines TRBV28 with TRBJ1-2; no firm D call. The germline V and J ends were trimmed by 1 base and 8 bases, with 8 bases remaining between them. Germline V CDR1 and CDR2: MDHEN, SYDVKM. The CDR3 covers 12 residues. In DNA form, the CDR3 reads TGTGCCAGCAGTTTATCGGTCGGGGGCTACACCTTC. This codes for CASSLSVGGYTF.

This clonotype was seen many times. This chain uses TRBV6-5 with TRBJ2-6; the D is unclear. Germline V CDR1 and CDR2: MNHEY, SVGAGI. Trimming left V 2 bases short and J 1 base short, with 3 bases between. This CDR3 is built from 14 residues. In nucleotides, the CDR3 is TGTGCCAGCAGTTACAGATCTGGGGCCAACGTCCTGACTTTC. This codes for CASSYRSGANVLTF.

The rearrangement links TRBV7-9 to TRBJ1-3, with D perhaps matching TRBD1 (5 bases). This CDR3 spans 14 amino acids. The germline V gene has CDR1 SEHNR and CDR2 FQNEAQ (reference sequence). V was cut by 3 bases and J by 3 bases, with 9 bases left in between. This chain's CDR3 is CASSLRGVGNTIYF. Written as DNA, the CDR3 is TGTGCCAGCAGCTTGAGGGGAGTTGGAAACACCATATATTTT.

As for this clonotype: A read error may produce the germline difference seen at one junction end. The CDR3 is CARSLGYTGGLFF. The CDR3 DNA is TGTGCCAGGTCCCTGGGGTACACCGGGGGGCTGTTTTTT. J is TRBJ2-2 and V is TRBV11-3; D is possibly TRBD2 (6 bases). Germline V gene data show CDR1 as SGHNT and CDR2 as YENEEA. The CDR3 length is 13 residues.

For this clonotype: At one boundary the junction diverges from the germline segment, which might be a read error. The V and J genes are TRBV28 and TRBJ1-2, with 8 nucleotides matching TRBD1. CDR3 length equals 13 residues. CDR1 MDHEN and CDR2 SYDVKM come from the germline V gene. The CDR3 reads CGSSSGQAYGYTF. DNA of the CDR3: TGTGGCAGCAGTTCGGGACAGGCTTATGGCTACACCTTC.

The chain combines TRBV4-1 with TRBJ2-7; unclear D gene. CDR3 length equals 15 residues. Germline lookup yields CDR1 MGHRA and CDR2 YSYEKL. As DNA, the CDR3 is TGCGCCGGCAGCCAAGAAAGGCGGATAACCTACGAGCAGTACGTC. Its protein is CAGSQERRITYEQYV.

This clonotype was seen ten or more times. This rearrangement joins TRBV10-1 to TRBJ1-4; no reliable D call. The CDR3 spans 13 residues. Germline V gives CDR1 WNHNN, CDR2 SYGVQD (reference sequence). V was trimmed by 4 bases and J by 11 bases, leaving 14 bases between them. The CDR3 DNA follows: TGCGCCAGCAGTGCTCTCCCCGAGCAGAAACTGTTTTTT. Protein: CASSALPEQKLFF.

This chain connects TRBV11-3 to TRBJ1-1; weak D call: TRBD1 (6 bases). V shed 5 bases and J shed 5 bases, with 12 bases lying between them. This CDR3 has 13 amino acids. The germline V gene encodes CDR1 SGHNT and CDR2 YENEEA. This CDR3 is CASSIQGGTEAFF. CDR3 in DNA: TGTGCCAGCAGCATCCAAGGGGGTACTGAAGCTTTCTTT.

A remark on this clonotype: The CDR3 does not close with the conserved phenylalanine or tryptophan, likely indicating a read error. It is unclear where the CDR3 begins or ends on the DNA, so no DNA is shown, and the CDR3 is as TCRdb lists it. The chain links TRBV11-1 to TRBJ2-1; TRBD2, as called in the table, went unchecked against the DNA. CDR1 is SGHAT, CDR2 FQDESV, per germline (reference sequence). The CDR3 adds up to 15 amino acids, both ends counted. CDR3 sequence reads: CAGSLTAGGANEQFL.

This clonotype was counted between two and nine times. A read error is possible here, since a much larger clone lies one base away. The rearrangement uses TRBV12-3 or TRBV12-4 and TRBJ2-7; TRBD1 matches 10 bases. The length of the CDR3 is 15 residues. The CDR3 here is CASSFPGQGRYEQHF. CDR3 DNA sequence: TGTGCCAGCAGTTTCCCGGGACAGGGGAGGTACGAGCAGCACTTC.

With regard to this clonotype: At one boundary the junction diverges from the germline segment, which might be a read error. V and J are TRBV10-3 and TRBJ2-4, with 9 bases identical to TRBD1. The CDR3 spans 13 residues. Germline V CDR1 and CDR2: ENHRY, SYGVKD. The CDR3 here is CAISKDRGNIQYF. DNA for the CDR3: TGCGCCATCAGTAAAGACAGGGGGAACATTCAGTACTTC.

Comment on this clonotype: One junction end disagrees with the germline gene, perhaps due to a read error. The V gene is TRBV14, the J gene TRBJ2-3, with D perhaps matching TRBD2 (5 bases). Germline CDR1 reads SGHDN; CDR2 reads FVKESK. The CDR3 totals 17 residues. Here the CDR3 reads CTSSQDTALSSTDMQYF. The CDR3 DNA reads TGTACCAGCAGCCAAGATACGGCGCTGTCTAGCACAGATATGCAGTATTTT.

For this clonotype: A clone one base away is much larger, so this may be a read error. The CDR3 region has the DNA TGTGCCAGCAGTTTTGGACAGGACGGAAACACCATATATTTT. It translates to CASSFGQDGNTIYF. The chain employs TRBV12-3 or TRBV12-4 and TRBJ1-3; 7 bases align to TRBD1. J gave up 4 bases and V 3 bases, and 3 bases lay outside the gene matches. There are 14 residues in the CDR3.

On this clonotype itself: Its ends do not fully match the called genes, so a read error is possible. The chain recombines TRBV19 with TRBJ2-1; the match to TRBD2 covers 7 bases. Germline V CDR1 and CDR2: LNHDA, SQIVND (reference sequence). The CDR3 loop spans 15 amino acids. CDR3 amino acids: CASSIGGSVYNEQSF. The CDR3, as DNA: TGTGCCAGTAGTATCGGCGGGAGTGTCTATAATGAGCAGTCCTTC.

The J gene is TRBJ1-5, the V gene TRBV10-2; unclear D gene. Germline loops: CDR1 WSHSY, CDR2 SAAADI. The CDR3 runs 15 residues. V was shortened by 4 bases and J by 6 bases, with 16 bases between the two germline ends. In DNA, the CDR3 is TGCGCCAGCAGTGTTGACGGCTATAGCTTTCAGCCCCAGCATTTT. It codes for CASSVDGYSFQPQHF.

In DNA, the CDR3 is TGCAGTGCTAGAGATGATTCAAGTACAGGACAAGAGACCCAGTACTTC. It encodes CSARDDSSTGQETQYF. This sequence joins TRBV20-1 and TRBJ2-5, with D possibly TRBD1 on 5 matching bases. The CDR3 covers 16 residues. Germline loops: CDR1 DFQATT, CDR2 SNEGSKA (reference sequence). The V end was cut by 0 bases, the J end by 2 bases, with 16 bases between.

With respect to this clonotype: A junction end diverges from the germline sequence, so it may reflect a read error. The V and J genes are TRBV20-1 and TRBJ2-5; 11 nucleotides line up with TRBD2. This CDR3 region has 15 residues. CDR1 is DFQATT, CDR2 SNEGSKA, per germline (reference sequence). The CDR3, as DNA: TGCATTGCTAGAGATCCGGGACTAGCGGAAGAGACCCAGTACTTC. It translates to CIARDPGLAEETQYF.

This clonotype has at least ten counts. The rearrangement links TRBV28 to TRBJ1-2, with D maybe TRBD1 (6 bases). Germline V lookup: CDR1 MDHEN, CDR2 SYDVKM. The germline V and J ends were trimmed by 4 bases and 3 bases, with 9 bases remaining between them. The CDR3 covers 13 residues. The CDR3 here is CASSSGQHYGYTF. The CDR3, as DNA: TGTGCCAGCAGTTCCGGACAGCACTATGGCTACACCTTC.